The clone carrying this T cell receptor (beta chain) was found a few times. This sample stems from a study of spatial heterogeneity in lung cancer. Study information: Follow-up PBMC samples were sequenced when available, at a median of approximately 23 months after resection.

Via MiXCR, TCRdb re-called the 5' RACE reads, giving one row per CDR3 protein. This sample carries around 120,000 distinct CDR3 sequences, 9% to 15% of them seen once, and the ten largest clones take around 17%. Stated time point: blood at routine non-recurrence follow-up after resection. Extraction of whole RNA from tumor, nontumor lung or frozen PBMC preceded unsorted sequencing. Trimming stripped 5 bases from V and 2 bases from J, with 9 bases between. The CDR3 is made up of 13 amino acids. Looked up from germline, CDR1 is KGHSH and CDR2 is LQKENI. This sequence was found in a male donor with early-stage non-small cell lung cancer. The V gene is TRBV18, the J gene TRBJ1-2; unclear D gene. The sample here was PBMCs, taken at follow-up. The CDR3 region is CASSTDKNYGYTF. CDR3 in DNA: TGTGCCAGCTCAACTGACAAGAACTATGGCTACACCTTC.